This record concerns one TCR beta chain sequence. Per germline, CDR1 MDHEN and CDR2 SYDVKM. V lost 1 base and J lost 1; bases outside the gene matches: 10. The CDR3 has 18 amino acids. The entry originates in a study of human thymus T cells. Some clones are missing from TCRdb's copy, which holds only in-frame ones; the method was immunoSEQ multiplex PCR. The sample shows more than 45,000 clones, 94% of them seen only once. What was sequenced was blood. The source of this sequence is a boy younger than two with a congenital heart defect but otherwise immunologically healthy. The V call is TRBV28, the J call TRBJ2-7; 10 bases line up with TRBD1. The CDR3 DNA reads TGTGCCAGCAGTTTATTGGTCCTCAGACAGGGGGCATCCTACGAGCAGTACTTC. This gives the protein CASSLLVLRQGASYEQYF.